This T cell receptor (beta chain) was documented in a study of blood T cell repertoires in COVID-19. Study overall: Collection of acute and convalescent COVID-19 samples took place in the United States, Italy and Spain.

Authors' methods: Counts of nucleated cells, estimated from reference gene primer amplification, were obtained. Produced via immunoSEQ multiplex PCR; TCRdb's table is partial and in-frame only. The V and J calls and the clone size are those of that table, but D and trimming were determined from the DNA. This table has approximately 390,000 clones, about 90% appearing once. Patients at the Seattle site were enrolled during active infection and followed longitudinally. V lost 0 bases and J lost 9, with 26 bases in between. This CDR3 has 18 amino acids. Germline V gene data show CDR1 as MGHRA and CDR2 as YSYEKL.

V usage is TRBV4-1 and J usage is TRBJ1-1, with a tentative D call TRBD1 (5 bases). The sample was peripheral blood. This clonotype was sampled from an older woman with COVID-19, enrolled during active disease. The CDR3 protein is CASSQDGREGTRVLKAFF. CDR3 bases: TGCGCCAGCAGCCAAGATGGGAGGGAGGGGACGCGTGTCCTTAAAGCTTTCTTT.